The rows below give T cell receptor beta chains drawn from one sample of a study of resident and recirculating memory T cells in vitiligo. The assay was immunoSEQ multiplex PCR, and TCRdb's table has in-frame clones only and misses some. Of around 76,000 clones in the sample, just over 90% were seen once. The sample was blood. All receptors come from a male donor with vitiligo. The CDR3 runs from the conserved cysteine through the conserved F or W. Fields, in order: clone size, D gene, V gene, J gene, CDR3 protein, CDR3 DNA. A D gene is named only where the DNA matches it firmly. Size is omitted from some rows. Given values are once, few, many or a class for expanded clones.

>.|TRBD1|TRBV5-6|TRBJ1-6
CASSLGGQGSPLHF
TGTGCCAGCAGCTTGGGGGGACAGGGGTCACCCCTCCACTTT
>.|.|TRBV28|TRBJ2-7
CASSLVSRSYEQYF
TGTGCCAGCAGTTTAGTAAGCCGCTCCTACGAGCAGTACTTC
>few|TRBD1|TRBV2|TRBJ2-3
CAKQGGRTDTQYF
TGTGCCAAACAGGGGGGAAGAACAGATACGCAGTATTTT
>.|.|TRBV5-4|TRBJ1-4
CASSLAGTGREKLFF
TGTGCCAGCAGCTTGGCCGGCACAGGCAGGGAAAAACTGTTTTTT
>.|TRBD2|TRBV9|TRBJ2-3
CASSVVASGGAGDTQYF
TGTGCCAGCAGCGTAGTGGCTAGCGGGGGGGCTGGAGATACGCAGTATTTT
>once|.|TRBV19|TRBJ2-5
CASSPRGRETQYF
TGTGCCAGTAGTCCCAGGGGCCGAGAGACCCAGTACTTC
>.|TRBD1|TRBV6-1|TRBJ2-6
CASSETGGTGANVLTF
TGTGCCAGCAGTGAGACAGGGGGCACTGGGGCCAACGTCCTGACTTTC
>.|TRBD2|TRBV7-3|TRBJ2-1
CASSSVPGGYNEQFF
TGTGCCAGCAGCTCCGTACCGGGGGGATACAATGAGCAGTTCTTC
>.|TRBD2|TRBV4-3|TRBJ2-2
CASSQELAGGQSTGELFF
TGCGCCAGCAGCCAAGAATTAGCGGGGGGGCAGAGCACCGGGGAGCTGTTTTTT
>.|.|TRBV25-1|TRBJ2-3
CASSEGQSISTTQYF
TGTGCCAGCAGTGAAGGACAGTCCATAAGTACTACGCAGTATTTT
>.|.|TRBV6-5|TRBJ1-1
CASSGVRNTEAFF
TGTGCCAGCAGCGGTGTTCGGAACACTGAAGCTTTCTTT
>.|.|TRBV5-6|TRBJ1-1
CASTGTGLTEAFF
TGTGCCAGCACCGGGACGGGACTCACTGAAGCTTTCTTT
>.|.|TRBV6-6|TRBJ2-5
CASSWEIQETQYF
TGTGCCAGCAGTTGGGAGATCCAAGAGACCCAGTACTTC
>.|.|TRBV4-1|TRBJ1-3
CASSQEGRGYNSGNTIYF
TGCGCCAGCAGCCAAGAGGGCAGGGGCTACAACTCTGGAAACACCATATATTTT
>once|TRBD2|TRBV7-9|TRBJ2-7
CASSPGRGRVYEQYF
TGTGCCAGCAGCCCAGGGAGGGGCAGGGTCTACGAGCAGTACTTC
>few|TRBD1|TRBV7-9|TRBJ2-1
CASSNSPTGWNEQFF
TGTGCCAGCAGCAACTCCCCGACAGGGTGGAATGAGCAGTTCTTC
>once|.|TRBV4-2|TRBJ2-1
CASSQGAGAQVNEQFF
TGTGCCAGCAGCCAAGGGGCGGGGGCCCAGGTTAATGAGCAGTTCTTC
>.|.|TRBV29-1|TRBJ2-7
CSVEAEANTYEQYF
TGCAGCGTTGAAGCCGAGGCTAACACCTACGAGCAGTACTTC
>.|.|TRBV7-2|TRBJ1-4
CASSTQRDEKLFF
TGTGCCAGCAGCACACAGAGGGATGAAAAACTGTTTTTT
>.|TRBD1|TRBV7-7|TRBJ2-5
CASSRDRGETQYF
TGTGCCAGCAGCCGGGACAGGGGGGAGACCCAGTACTTC
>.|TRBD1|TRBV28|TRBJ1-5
CASSSGTGGRQPQHF
TGTGCCAGCAGTTCCGGGACAGGGGGAAGGCAGCCCCAGCATTTT
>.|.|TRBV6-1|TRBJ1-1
CASSELPRDTEAFF
TGTGCCAGCAGTGAACTCCCACGGGACACTGAAGCTTTCTTT
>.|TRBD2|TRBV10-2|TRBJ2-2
CASAGTRKTGELFF
TGCGCCAGCGCCGGGACTAGAAAGACCGGGGAGCTGTTTTTT